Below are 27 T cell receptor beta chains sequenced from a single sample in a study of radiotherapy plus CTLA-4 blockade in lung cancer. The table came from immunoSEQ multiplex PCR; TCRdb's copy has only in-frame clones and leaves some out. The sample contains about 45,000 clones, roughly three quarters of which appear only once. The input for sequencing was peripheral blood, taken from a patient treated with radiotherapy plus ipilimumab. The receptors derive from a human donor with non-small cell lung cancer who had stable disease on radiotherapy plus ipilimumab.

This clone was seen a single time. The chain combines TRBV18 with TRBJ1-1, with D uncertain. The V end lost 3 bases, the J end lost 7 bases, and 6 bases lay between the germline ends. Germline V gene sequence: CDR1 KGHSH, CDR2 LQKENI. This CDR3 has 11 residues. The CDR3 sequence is CASSPKNEAFF. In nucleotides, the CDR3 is TGTGCCAGCTCACCGAAGAATGAAGCTTTCTTT.

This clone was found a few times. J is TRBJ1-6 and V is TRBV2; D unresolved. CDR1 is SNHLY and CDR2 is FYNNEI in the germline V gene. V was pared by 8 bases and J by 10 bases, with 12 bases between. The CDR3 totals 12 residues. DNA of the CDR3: TGTGCCAGCGAACTCCTTATATCACCCCTCCACTTT. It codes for CASELLISPLHF.

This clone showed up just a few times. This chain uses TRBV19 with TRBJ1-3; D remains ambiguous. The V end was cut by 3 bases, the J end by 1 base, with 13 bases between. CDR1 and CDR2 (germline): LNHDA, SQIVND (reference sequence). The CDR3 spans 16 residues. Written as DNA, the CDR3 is TGTGCCAGTAGTATGTCCCGGGGATATTCTGGAAACACCATATATTTT. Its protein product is CASSMSRGYSGNTIYF.

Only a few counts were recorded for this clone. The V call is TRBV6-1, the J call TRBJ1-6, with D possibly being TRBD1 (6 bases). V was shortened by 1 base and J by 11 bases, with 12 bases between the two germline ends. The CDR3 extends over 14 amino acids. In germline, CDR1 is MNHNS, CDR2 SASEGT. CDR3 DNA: TGTGCCAGCAGTGAAGTGGGGGCGAAGGCACCCCTCCACTTT. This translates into CASSEVGAKAPLHF.

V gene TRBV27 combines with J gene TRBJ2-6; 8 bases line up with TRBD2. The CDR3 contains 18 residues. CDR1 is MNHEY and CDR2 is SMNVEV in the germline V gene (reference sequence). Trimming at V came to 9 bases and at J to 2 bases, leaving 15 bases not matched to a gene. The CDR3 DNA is TGTGCCAGTCGCCCTCCGGGACTAGGCTATACTGGGGCCAACGTCCTGACTTTC. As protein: CASRPPGLGYTGANVLTF.

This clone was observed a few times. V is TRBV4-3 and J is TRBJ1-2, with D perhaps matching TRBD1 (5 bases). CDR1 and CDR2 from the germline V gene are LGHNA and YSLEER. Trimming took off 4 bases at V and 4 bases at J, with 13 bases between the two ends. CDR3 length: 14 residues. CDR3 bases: TGCGCCAGCAGCCTAACAGGTCCCGGCTATGGCTACACCTTC. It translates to CASSLTGPGYGYTF.

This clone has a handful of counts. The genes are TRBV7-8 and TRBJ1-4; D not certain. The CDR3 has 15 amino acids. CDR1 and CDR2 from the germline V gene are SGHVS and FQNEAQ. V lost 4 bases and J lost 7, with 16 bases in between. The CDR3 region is CASSSTRELREKLFF. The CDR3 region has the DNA TGTGCCAGCAGCTCGACCCGCGAACTACGTGAAAAACTGTTTTTT.

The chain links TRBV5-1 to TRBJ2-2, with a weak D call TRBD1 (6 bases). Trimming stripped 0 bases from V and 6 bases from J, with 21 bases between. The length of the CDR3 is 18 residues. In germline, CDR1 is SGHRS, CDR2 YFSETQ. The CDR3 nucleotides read TGCGCCAGCAGCTTGGAAGGGACACTACTCCAAGGCCCCGGGGAGCTGTTTTTT. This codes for CASSLEGTLLQGPGELFF.

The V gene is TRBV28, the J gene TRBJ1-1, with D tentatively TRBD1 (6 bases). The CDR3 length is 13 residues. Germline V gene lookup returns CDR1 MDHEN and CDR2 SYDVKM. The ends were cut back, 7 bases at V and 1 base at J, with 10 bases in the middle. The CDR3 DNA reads TGTGCCAGCAAGGGACATCCGAACACTGAAGCTTTCTTT. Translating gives CASKGHPNTEAFF.

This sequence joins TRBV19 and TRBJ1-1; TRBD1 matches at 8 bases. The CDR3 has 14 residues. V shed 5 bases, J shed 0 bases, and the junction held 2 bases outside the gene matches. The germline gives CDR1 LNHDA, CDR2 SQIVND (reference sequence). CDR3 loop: CASSWGQVNTEAFF. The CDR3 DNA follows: TGTGCCAGTAGTTGGGGACAGGTGAACACTGAAGCTTTCTTT.

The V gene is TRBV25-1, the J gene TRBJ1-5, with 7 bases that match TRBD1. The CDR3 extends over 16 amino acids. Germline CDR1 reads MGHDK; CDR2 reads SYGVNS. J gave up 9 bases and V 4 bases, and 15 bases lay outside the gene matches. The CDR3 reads CASSGDIRGAEAPQHF. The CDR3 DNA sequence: TGTGCCAGCAGTGGAGACATCAGGGGGGCGGAGGCGCCCCAGCATTTT.

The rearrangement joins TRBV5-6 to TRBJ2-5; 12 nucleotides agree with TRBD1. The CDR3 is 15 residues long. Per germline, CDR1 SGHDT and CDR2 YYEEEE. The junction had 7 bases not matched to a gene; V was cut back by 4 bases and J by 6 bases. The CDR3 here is CASSTHGTGGKTQYF. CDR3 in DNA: TGTGCCAGCAGCACCCACGGGACAGGGGGCAAGACCCAGTACTTC.

The CDR3 is CATSRDRGSVEKLFF. CDR3 in DNA: TGTGCCACCAGCAGAGATCGTGGATCCGTTGAAAAACTGTTTTTT. The chain couples TRBV15 to TRBJ1-4; D gene ambiguous. Looked up from germline, CDR1 is LNHNV and CDR2 is YYDKDF (reference sequence). The CDR3 is 15 residues long. V was shortened by 0 bases and J by 7 bases, with 12 bases between the two germline ends.

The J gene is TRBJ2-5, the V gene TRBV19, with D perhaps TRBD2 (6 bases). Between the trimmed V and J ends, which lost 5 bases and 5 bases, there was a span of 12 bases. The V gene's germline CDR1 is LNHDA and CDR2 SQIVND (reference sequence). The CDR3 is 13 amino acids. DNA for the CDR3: TGTGCCAGTAGTCTCGGGACTCACGAGACCCAGTACTTC. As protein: CASSLGTHETQYF.

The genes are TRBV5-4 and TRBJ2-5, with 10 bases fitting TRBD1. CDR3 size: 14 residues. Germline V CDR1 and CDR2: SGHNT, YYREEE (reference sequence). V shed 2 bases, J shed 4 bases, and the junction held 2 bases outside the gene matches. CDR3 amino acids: CASSLWDRGETQYF. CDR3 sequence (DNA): TGTGCCAGCAGCTTATGGGACAGGGGAGAGACCCAGTACTTC.

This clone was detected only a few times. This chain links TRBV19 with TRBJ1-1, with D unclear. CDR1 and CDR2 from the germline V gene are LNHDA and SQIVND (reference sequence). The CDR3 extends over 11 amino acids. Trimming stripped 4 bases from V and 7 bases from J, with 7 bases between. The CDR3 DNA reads TGTGCCAGTAGTAGGGGATATGAAGCTTTCTTT. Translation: CASSRGYEAFF. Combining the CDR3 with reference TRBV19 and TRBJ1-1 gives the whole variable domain DGGITQSPKYLFRKEGQNVTLSCEQNLNHDAMYWYRQDPGQGLRLIYYSQIVNDFQKGDIAEGYSVSREKKESFPLTVTSAQKNPTAFYLCASSRGYEAFFGQGTRLTVV.

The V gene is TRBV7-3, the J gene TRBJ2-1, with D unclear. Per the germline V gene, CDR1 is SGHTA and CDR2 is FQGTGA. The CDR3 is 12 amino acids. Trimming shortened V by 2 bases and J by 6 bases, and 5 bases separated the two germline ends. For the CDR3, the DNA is TGTGCCAGCAGCTTATGGGGCAATGAGCAGTTCTTC. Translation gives CASSLWGNEQFF.

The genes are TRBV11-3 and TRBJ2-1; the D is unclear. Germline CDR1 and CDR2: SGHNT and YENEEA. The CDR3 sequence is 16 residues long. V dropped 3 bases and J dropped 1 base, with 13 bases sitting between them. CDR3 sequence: CASSLNPQVSYNEQFF. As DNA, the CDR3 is TGTGCCAGCAGCTTGAACCCGCAAGTATCCTACAATGAGCAGTTCTTC.

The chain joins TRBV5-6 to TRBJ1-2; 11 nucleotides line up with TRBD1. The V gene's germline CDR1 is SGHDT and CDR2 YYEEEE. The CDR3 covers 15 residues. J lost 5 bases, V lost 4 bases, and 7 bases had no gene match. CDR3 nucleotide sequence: TGTGCCAGCAGCATGCCGGGACAGGGGGGTTATGGCTACACCTTC. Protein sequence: CASSMPGQGGYGYTF.

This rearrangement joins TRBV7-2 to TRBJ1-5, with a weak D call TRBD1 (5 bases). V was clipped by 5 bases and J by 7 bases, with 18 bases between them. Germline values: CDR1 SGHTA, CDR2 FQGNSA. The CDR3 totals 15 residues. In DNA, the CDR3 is TGTGCCAGCAGCCCCCAGGGCTCGGGGGGGCAGCCCCAGCATTTT. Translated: CASSPQGSGGQPQHF. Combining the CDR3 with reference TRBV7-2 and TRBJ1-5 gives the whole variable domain GAGVSQSPSNKVTEKGKDVELRCDPISGHTALYWYRQSLGQGLEFLIYFQGNSAPDKSGLPSDRFSAERTGGSVSTLTIQRTQQEDSAVYLCASSPQGSGGQPQHFGDGTRLSIL.

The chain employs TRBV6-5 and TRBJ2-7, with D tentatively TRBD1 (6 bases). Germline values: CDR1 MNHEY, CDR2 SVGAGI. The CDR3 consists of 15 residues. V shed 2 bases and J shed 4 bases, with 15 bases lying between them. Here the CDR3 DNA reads TGTGCCAGCAGTTACGGACAGTCAGGCACTTACGAGCAGTACTTC. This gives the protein CASSYGQSGTYEQYF.

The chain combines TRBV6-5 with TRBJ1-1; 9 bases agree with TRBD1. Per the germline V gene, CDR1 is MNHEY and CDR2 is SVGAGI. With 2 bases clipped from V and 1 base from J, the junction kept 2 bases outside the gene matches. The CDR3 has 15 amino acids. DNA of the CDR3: TGTGCCAGCAGTTACCGACAGGGGGGGAACACTGAAGCTTTCTTT. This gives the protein CASSYRQGGNTEAFF.

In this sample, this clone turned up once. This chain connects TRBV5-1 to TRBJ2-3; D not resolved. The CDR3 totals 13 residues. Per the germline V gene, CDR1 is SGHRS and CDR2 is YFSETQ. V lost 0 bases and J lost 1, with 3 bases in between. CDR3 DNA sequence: TGCGCCAGCAGCTTGGGGGGCACAGATACGCAGTATTTT. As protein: CASSLGGTDTQYF. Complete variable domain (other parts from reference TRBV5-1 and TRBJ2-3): KAGVTQTPRYLIKTRGQQVTLSCSPISGHRSVSWYQQTPGQGLQFLFEYFSETQRNKGNFPGRFSGRQFSNSRSEMNVSTLELGDSALYLCASSLGGTDTQYFGPGTRLTVL.

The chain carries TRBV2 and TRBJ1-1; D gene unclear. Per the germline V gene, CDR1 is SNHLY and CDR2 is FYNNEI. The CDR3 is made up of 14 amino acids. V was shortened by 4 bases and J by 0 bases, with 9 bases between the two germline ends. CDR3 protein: CASSVVRMNTEAFF. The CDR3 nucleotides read TGTGCCAGCAGTGTCGTCAGGATGAACACTGAAGCTTTCTTT. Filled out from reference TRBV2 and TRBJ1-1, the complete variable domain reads EPEVTQTPSHQVTQMGQEVILRCVPISNHLYFYWYRQILGQKVEFLVSFYNNEISEKSEIFDDQFSVERPDGSNFTLKIRSTKLEDSAMYFCASSVVRMNTEAFFGQGTRLTVV.

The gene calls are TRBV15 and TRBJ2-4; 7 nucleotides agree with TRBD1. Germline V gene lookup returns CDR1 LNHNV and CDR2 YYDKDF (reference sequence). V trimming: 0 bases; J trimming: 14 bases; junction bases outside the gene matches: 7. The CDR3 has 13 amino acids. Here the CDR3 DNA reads TGTGCCACCAGCAGAGATCCGGACAGGTCCAAGTACTTC. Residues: CATSRDPDRSKYF.

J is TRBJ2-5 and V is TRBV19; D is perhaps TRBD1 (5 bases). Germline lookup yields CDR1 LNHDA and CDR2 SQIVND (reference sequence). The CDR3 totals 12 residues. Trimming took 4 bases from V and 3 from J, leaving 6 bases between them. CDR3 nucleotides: TGTGCCAGTAGTAAAGGGGAAGAGACCCAGTACTTC. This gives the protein CASSKGEETQYF.

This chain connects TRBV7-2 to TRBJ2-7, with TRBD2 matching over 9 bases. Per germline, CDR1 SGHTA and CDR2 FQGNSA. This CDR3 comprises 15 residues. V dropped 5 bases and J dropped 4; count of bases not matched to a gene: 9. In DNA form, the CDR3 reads TGTGCCAGCAGCCTGGGGGGTAGCGGGGGTTACGAGCAGTACTTC. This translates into CASSLGGSGGYEQYF.